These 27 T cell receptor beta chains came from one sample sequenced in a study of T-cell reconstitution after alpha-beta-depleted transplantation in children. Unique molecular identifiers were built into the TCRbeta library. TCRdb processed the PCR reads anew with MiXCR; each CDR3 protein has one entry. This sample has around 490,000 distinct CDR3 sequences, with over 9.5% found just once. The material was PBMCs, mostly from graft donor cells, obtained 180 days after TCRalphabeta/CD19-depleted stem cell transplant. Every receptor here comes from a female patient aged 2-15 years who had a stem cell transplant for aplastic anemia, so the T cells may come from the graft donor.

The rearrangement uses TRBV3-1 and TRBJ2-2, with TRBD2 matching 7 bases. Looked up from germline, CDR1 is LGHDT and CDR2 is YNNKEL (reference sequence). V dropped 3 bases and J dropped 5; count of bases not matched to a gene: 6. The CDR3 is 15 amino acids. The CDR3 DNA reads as TGTGCCAGCAGCCAGGCAGGGAGGGGAACCGGGGAGCTGTTTTTT. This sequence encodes CASSQAGRGTGELFF.

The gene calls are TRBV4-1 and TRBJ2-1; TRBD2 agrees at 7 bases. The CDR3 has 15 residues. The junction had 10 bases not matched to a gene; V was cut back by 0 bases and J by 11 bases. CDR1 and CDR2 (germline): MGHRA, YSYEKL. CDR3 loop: CASSQDGLGQEKQFF. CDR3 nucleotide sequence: TGCGCCAGCAGCCAAGATGGACTAGGCCAGGAGAAGCAGTTCTTC.

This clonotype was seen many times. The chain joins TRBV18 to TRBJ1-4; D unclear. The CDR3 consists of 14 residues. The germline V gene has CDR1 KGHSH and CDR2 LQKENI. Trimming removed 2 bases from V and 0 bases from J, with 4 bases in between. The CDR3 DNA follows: TGTGCCAGCTCACCAGGGGCAACTAATGAAAAACTGTTTTTT. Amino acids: CASSPGATNEKLFF.

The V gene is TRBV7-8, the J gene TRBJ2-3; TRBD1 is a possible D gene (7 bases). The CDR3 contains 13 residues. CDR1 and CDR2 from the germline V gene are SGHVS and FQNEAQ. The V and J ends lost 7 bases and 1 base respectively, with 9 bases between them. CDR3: CASTRGGTDTQYF. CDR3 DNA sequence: TGTGCCAGCACCAGGGGGGGCACAGATACGCAGTATTTT.

CDR3 nucleotide sequence: TGCAGCGTCGTCGGACTATCCTCCTACGAGCAGTACTTC. It translates to CSVVGLSSYEQYF. The V and J genes are TRBV29-1 and TRBJ2-7; weak D call: TRBD2 (6 bases). The CDR3 is 13 amino acids. Trimming cost V 6 bases and J 0 bases, with 12 bases left between them. CDR1 SQVTM and CDR2 ANQGSEA come from the germline V gene.

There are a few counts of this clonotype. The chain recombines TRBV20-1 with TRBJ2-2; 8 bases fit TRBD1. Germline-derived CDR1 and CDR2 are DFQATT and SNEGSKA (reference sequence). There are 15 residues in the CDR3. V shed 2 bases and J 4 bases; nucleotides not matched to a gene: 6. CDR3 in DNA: TGCAGTGCTAGACCCAGGGGGCATGGCACCGGGGAGCTGTTTTTT. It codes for CSARPRGHGTGELFF.

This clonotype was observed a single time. The CDR3 is CASKSDGAGGTGELFF. The DNA for the CDR3 is TGTGCCAGCAAGTCTGATGGGGCAGGGGGCACCGGGGAGCTGTTTTTT. V is TRBV11-2 and J is TRBJ2-2, with 7 nucleotides matching TRBD1. This CDR3 contains 16 residues. Germline CDR1 and CDR2: SGHAT and FQNNGV. The junction had 12 bases not matched to a gene; V was cut back by 7 bases and J by 4 bases.

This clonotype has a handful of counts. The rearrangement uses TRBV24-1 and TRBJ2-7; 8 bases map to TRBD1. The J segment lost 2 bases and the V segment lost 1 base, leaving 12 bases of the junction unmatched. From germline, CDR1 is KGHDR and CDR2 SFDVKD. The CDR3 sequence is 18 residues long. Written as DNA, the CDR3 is TGTGCCACCAGTGATTTCCCGACAATGGACAGGGCAGCCTACGAGCAGTACGTC. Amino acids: CATSDFPTMDRAAYEQYV.

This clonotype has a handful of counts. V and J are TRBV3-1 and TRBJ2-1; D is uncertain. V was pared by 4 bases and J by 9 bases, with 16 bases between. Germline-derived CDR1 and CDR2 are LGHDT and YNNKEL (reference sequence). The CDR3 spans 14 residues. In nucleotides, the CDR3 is TGTGCCAGCAGCCGTAGGGTTGGATCAGGTGAGCAGTTCTTC. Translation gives CASSRRVGSGEQFF.

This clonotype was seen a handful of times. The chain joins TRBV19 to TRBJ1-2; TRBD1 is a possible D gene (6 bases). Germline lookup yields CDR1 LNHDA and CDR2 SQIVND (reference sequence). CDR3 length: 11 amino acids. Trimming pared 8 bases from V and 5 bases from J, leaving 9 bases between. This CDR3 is CASATGYGYTF. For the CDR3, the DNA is TGTGCCAGTGCTACAGGGTATGGCTACACCTTC.

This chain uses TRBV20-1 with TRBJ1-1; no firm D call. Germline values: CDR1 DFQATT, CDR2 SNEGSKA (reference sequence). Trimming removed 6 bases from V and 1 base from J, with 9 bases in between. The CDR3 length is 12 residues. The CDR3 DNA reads TGCAGTGCCTCTCCGGGGAACACTGAAGCTTTCTTT. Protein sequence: CSASPGNTEAFF.

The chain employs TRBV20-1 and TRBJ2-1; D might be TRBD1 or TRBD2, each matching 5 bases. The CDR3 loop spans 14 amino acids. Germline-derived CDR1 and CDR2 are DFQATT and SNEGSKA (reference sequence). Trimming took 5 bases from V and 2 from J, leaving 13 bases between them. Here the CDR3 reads CSAGDLSPYNEQFF. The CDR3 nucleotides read TGCAGTGCTGGGGACCTCTCCCCCTACAATGAGCAGTTCTTC.

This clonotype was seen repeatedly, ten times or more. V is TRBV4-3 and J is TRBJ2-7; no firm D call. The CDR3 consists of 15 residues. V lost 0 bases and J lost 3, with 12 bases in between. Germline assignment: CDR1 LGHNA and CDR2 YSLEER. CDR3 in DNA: TGCGCCAGCAGCCAAGATCGGGCTCCAAACTACGAGCAGTACTTC. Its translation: CASSQDRAPNYEQYF.

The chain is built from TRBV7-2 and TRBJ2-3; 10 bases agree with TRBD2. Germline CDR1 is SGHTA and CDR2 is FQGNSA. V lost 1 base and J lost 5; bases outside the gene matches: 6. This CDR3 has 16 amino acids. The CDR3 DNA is TGTGCCAGCAGCTTAGTCCCTAGCGGGAGAGGAGATACGCAGTATTTT. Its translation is CASSLVPSGRGDTQYF.

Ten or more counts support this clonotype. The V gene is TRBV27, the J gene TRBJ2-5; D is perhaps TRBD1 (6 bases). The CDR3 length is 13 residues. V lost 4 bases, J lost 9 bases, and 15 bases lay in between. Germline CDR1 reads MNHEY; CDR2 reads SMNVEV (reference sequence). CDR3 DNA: TGTGCCAGCAGTTCAGACCCGTCAGGGGCCCAGTACTTC. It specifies CASSSDPSGAQYF.

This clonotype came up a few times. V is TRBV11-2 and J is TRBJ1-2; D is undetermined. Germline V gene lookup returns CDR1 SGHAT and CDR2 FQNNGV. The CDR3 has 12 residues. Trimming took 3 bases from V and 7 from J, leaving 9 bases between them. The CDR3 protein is CASSFSGSGYTF. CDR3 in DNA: TGTGCCAGCAGCTTTTCCGGGTCTGGCTACACCTTC.

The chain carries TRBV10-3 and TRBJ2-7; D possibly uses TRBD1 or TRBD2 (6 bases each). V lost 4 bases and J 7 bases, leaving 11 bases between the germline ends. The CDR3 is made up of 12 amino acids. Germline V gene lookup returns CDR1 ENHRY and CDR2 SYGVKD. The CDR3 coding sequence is TGTGCCATCAGTGGGGGGGCTGGTGAGCAGTACGTC. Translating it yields CAISGGAGEQYV.

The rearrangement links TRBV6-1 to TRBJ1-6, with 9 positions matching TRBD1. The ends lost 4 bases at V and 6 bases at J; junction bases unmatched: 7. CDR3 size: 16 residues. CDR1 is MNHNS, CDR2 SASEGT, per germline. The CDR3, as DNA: TGTGCCAGCAGTGCTGTCAGGGGACAGGGTAATTCACCCCTCCACTTT. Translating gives CASSAVRGQGNSPLHF.

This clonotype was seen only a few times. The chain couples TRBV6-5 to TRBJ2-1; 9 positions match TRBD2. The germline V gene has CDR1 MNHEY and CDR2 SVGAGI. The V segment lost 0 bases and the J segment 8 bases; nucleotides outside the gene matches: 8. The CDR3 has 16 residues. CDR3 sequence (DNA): TGTGCCAGCAGTTACTCAGCTTGGCGGGAGGGGGATGAGCAGTTCTTC. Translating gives CASSYSAWREGDEQFF.

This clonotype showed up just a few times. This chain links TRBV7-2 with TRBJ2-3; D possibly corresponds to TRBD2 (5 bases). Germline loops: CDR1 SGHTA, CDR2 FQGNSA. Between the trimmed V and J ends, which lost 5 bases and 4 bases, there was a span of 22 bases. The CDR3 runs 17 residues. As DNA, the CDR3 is TGTGCCAGCAGCCGACGGACTCCACCATTGATGCCAGATACGCAGTATTTT. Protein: CASSRRTPPLMPDTQYF. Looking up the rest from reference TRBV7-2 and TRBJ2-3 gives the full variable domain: GAGVSQSPSNKVTEKGKDVELRCDPISGHTALYWYRQSLGQGLEFLIYFQGNSAPDKSGLPSDRFSAERTGGSVSTLTIQRTQQEDSAVYLCASSRRTPPLMPDTQYFGPGTRLTVL.

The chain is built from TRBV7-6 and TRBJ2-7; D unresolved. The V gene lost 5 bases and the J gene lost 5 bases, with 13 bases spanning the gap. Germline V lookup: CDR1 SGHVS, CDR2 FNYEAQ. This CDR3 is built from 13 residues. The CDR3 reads CASSQQRSNEQYF. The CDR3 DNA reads TGTGCCAGCAGCCAACAACGAAGTAACGAGCAGTACTTC.

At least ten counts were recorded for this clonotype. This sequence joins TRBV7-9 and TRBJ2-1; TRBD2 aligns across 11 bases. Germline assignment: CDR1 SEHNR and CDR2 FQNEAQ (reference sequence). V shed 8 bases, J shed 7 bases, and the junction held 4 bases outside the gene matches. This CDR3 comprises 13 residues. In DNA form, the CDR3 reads TGTGCCAGCGGGCTAGCGGGAGGTAATGAGCAGTTCTTC. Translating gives CASGLAGGNEQFF.

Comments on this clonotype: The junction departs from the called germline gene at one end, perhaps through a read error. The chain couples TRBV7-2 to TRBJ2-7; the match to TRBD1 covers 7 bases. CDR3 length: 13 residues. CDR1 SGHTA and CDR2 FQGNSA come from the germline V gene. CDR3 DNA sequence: TGTCCCAGCAGCCCCGAGACAGGGAACGAGCAGTACTTC. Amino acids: CPSSPETGNEQYF.

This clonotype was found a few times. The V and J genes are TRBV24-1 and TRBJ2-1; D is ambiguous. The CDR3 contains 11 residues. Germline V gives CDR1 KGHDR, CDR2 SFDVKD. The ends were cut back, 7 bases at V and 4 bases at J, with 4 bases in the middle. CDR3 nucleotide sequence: TGTGCCACCAGGATTTACAATGAGCAGTTCTTC. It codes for CATRIYNEQFF.

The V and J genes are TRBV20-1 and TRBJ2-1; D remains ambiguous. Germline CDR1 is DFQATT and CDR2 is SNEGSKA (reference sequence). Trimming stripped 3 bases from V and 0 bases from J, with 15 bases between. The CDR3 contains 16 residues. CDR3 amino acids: CSARRFGLYSYNEQFF. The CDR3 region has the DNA TGCAGTGCTAGGAGGTTCGGGCTATACTCCTACAATGAGCAGTTCTTC.

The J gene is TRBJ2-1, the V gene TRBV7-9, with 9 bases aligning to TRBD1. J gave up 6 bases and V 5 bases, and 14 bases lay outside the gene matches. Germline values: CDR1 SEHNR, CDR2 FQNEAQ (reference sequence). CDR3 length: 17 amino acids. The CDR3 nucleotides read TGTGCCAGCAGCCCCACCGCGAAAAAGACAGGGGGCAATGAGCAGTTCTTC. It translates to CASSPTAKKTGGNEQFF.

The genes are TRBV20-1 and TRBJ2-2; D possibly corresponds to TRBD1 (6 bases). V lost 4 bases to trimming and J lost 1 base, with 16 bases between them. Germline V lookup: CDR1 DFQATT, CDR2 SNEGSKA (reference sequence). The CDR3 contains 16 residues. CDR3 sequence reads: CSATVWQGWNTGELFF. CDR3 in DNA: TGCAGTGCTACGGTTTGGCAGGGGTGGAACACCGGGGAGCTGTTTTTT.